This T cell receptor beta chain was recorded in a study of OX40 agonist ivuxolimab in advanced cancers. Background on the study: It was permissible to have had prior anti-PD-1, anti-PD-L1 or anti-CTLA-4 therapy, and around 43% had some.

V was clipped by 2 bases and J by 4 bases, with 14 bases between them. In germline, CDR1 is SGHTA, CDR2 FQGNSA. The CDR3 is 15 amino acids. The assay was immunoSEQ multiplex PCR, and TCRdb's table has in-frame clones only and misses some. Of some 97,000 clones listed, approximately 90% are singletons. The TCR was taken from an adult with an advanced solid tumor such as melanoma, head and neck, liver or kidney cancer. The rearrangement links TRBV7-2 to TRBJ1-2, with TRBD1 as a possible D gene (6 bases). The sample consisted of CD4+ or CD8+ T cells sorted from blood, taken in a trial of the OX40 agonist ivuxolimab. CDR3 residues: CASSLTYREGYGYTF. Written as DNA, the CDR3 is TGTGCCAGCAGCTTAACGTACAGGGAGGGCTATGGCTACACCTTC. The full variable domain, with the rest looked up from reference TRBV7-2 and TRBJ1-2, is GAGVSQSPSNKVTEKGKDVELRCDPISGHTALYWYRQSLGQGLEFLIYFQGNSAPDKSGLPSDRFSAERTGGSVSTLTIQRTQQEDSAVYLCASSLTYREGYGYTFGSGTRLTVV.